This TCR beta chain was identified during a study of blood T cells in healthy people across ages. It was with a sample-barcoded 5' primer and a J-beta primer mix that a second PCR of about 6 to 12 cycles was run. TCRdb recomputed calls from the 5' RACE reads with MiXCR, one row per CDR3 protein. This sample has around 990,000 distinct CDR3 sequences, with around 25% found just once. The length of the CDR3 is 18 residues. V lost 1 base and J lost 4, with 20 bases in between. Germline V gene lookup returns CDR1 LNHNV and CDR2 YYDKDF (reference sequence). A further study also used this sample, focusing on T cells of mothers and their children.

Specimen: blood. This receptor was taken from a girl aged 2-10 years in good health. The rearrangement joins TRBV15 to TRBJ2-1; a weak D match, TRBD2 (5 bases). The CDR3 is CATSRVVLAVDIYNEQFF. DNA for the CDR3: TGTGCCACCAGCAGAGTGGTTCTAGCAGTCGACATTTACAATGAGCAGTTCTTC. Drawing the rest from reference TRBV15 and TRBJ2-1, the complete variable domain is DAMVIQNPRYQVTQFGKPVTLSCSQTLNHNVMYWYQQKSSQAPKLLFHYYDKDFNNEADTPDNFQSRRPNTSFCFLDIRSPGLGDTAMYLCATSRVVLAVDIYNEQFFGPGTRLTVL.